These T cell receptor beta chains were read from a single sample in a study of CD8 T cells in Susac syndrome. TCRdb reanalysed the immunoSEQ multiplex PCR reads using MiXCR and keeps one entry per CDR3 protein. The sample holds about 400,000 distinct CDR3 sequences, around 83% seen once. The material sequenced was CD8+ T cells from PBMCs. The receptors were sampled from a human donor with multiple sclerosis. Both conserved end residues are part of each CDR3. D genes are given only for firm matches. Part of the rows lack a size; the others show once, few, many or a class for expanded clones.

>TRBJ2-7|TRBV12-3/TRBV12-4|NA|NA
CASSPRPGENSYEQYF
TGTGCCAGCAGTCCCCGGCCCGGGGAAAACTCCTACGAGCAGTACTTC
>TRBJ2-1|TRBV4-1|TRBD1|NA
CASSHPTGGEGNEQFF
TGCGCCAGCAGCCATCCGACAGGGGGCGAGGGCAATGAGCAGTTCTTC
>TRBJ1-1|TRBV30|NA|NA
CAFGTARTEAFF
TGTGCCTTTGGGACGGCGAGGACTGAAGCTTTCTTT
>TRBJ2-1|TRBV27|TRBD2|few
CASSLEAGGYNEQFF
TGTGCCAGCAGTTTAGAAGCGGGGGGGTACAATGAGCAGTTCTTC
>TRBJ2-7|TRBV27|NA|NA
CASSLSKGPYEQYF
TGTGCCAGCAGTTTATCGAAGGGCCCCTACGAGCAGTACTTC
>TRBJ2-2|TRBV27|NA|NA
CASSLSGLGHFTGELFF
TGTGCCAGCAGTTTATCGGGCTTGGGACACTTCACCGGGGAGCTGTTTTTT
>TRBJ2-7|TRBV27|NA|NA
CASRGIRDGEYEQYF
TGTGCCAGCAGGGGAATCCGGGACGGAGAATACGAGCAGTACTTC
>TRBJ2-7|TRBV7-9|TRBD2|NA
CASSFPGGPYEQYF
TGTGCCAGCAGCTTCCCGGGGGGGCCCTACGAGCAGTACTTC
>TRBJ1-6|TRBV7-9|TRBD1|NA
CASSQGTAGHSPPHF
TGTGCCAGCAGCCAAGGGACAGCGGGACATTCACCCCCCCACTTT
>TRBJ1-1|TRBV6-5|NA|NA
CASCLLGGLTEAFF
TGTGCCAGTTGTTTGTTGGGAGGGCTCACTGAAGCTTTCTTT